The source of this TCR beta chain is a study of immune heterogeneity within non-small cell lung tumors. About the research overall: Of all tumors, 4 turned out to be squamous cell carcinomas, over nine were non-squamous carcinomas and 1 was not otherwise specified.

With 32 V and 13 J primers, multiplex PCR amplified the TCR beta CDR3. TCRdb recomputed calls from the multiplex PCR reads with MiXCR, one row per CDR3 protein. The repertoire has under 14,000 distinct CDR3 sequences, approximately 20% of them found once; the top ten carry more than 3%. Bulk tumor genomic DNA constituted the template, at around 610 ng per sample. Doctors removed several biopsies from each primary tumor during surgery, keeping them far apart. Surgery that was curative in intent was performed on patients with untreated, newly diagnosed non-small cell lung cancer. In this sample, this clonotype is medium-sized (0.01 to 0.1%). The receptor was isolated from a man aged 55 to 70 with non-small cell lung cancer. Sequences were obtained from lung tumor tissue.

Here the CDR3 DNA reads TGCAGTGCTAGAGATACAGGGGGCGTGAGCTACGAGCAGTACTTC. Amino acids: CSARDTGGVSYEQYF. The chain links TRBV20-1 to TRBJ2-7; 9 nucleotides align to TRBD1. This CDR3 has 15 residues. The junction had 6 bases not matched to a gene; V was cut back by 0 bases and J by 3 bases. Germline-derived CDR1 and CDR2 are DFQATT and SNEGSKA (reference sequence).